This entry lists 24 T cell receptor beta chains sequenced from one sample in a study of cytomegalovirus exposure and HLA in healthy donors. The study ran its PCR with 60 Vbeta and 13 Jbeta primers. This table comes from immunoSEQ multiplex PCR, and its TCRdb copy is limited to in-frame clones, with some not included. The table shows some 130,000 clones, with 79% occurring only once. The sequenced sample was PBMCs. These receptors were taken from a young man in good health and CMV-seronegative.

The genes are TRBV18 and TRBJ2-7; tentatively, D is TRBD2 (5 bases). V gave up 3 bases and J gave up 0 bases, with 18 bases separating them. The CDR3 extends over 17 amino acids. The V gene's germline CDR1 is KGHSH and CDR2 LQKENI. For the CDR3, the DNA is TGTGCCAGCTCACCCCGGGGTACCCAGAGATCCTCCTACGAGCAGTACTTC. Residues: CASSPRGTQRSSYEQYF.

The chain employs TRBV6-5 and TRBJ2-7; no clear D. Trimming stripped 8 bases from V and 3 bases from J, with 14 bases between. From germline, CDR1 is MNHEY and CDR2 SVGAGI. CDR3 length: 13 residues. The chain's CDR3 is CASRLLRSYEQYF. The CDR3, as DNA: TGTGCCAGCCGTCTCTTGCGGAGCTACGAGCAGTACTTC.

The chain employs TRBV2 and TRBJ2-7; the D gene is possibly TRBD2 (5 bases). Trimming left V 5 bases short and J 3 bases short, with 11 bases between. CDR3 size: 13 residues. CDR1 and CDR2 (germline): SNHLY, FYNNEI. Here the CDR3 reads CASSPRGNYEQYF. The CDR3 DNA reads as TGTGCCAGCAGTCCCAGAGGGAACTACGAGCAGTACTTC.

CDR3 in amino acids: CASSSIPGQGFSGLFF. DNA for the CDR3: TGTGCCAGCAGCTCGATTCCGGGACAGGGGTTTAGTGGACTGTTTTTT. This chain connects TRBV7-8 to TRBJ1-4, with 10 bases aligning to TRBD1. The trim removed 4 bases at V and 13 bases at J, leaving 15 bases unmatched. Germline loops: CDR1 SGHVS, CDR2 FQNEAQ. The CDR3 runs to 16 residues.

CDR3 sequence (DNA): TGTGCCAGCAGCCGAGGACAGGGTCTCGGTCTTTACACTGAAGCTTTCTTT. This translates into CASSRGQGLGLYTEAFF. The gene calls are TRBV5-4 and TRBJ1-1; 8 bases match TRBD1. V trimming: 4 bases; J trimming: 3 bases; junction bases outside the gene matches: 14. Germline CDR1 and CDR2: SGHNT and YYREEE (reference sequence). The CDR3 runs to 17 residues.

This clone came up a few times. This rearrangement joins TRBV4-3 to TRBJ2-2; 9 positions match TRBD2. V dropped 3 bases and J dropped 2; count of bases not matched to a gene: 7. CDR3 length: 17 residues. CDR1 is LGHNA, CDR2 YSLEER, per germline. CDR3 in amino acids: CASSHVSSGDNTGELFF. DNA for the CDR3: TGCGCCAGCAGCCATGTATCTAGCGGGGATAACACCGGGGAGCTGTTTTTT.

The rearrangement uses TRBV14 and TRBJ1-4; D possibly corresponds to TRBD1 (5 bases). CDR3 length equals 17 residues. CDR1 is SGHDN and CDR2 is FVKESK in the germline V gene. V dropped 0 bases and J dropped 5 bases, with 16 bases sitting between them. CDR3 in DNA: TGTGCCAGCAGCCAAGATCGACAGCGACGTTCAAATGAAAAACTGTTTTTT. Translation: CASSQDRQRRSNEKLFF. The full variable domain, rest sourced from reference TRBV14 and TRBJ1-4, is EAGVTQFPSHSVIEKGQTVTLRCDPISGHDNLYWYRRVMGKEIKFLLHFVKESKQDESGMPNNRFLAERTGGTYSTLKVQPAELEDSGVYFCASSQDRQRRSNEKLFFGSGTQLSVL.

About this clone itself: The junction differs from germline at one of its ends, possibly a read error. J is TRBJ1-1 and V is TRBV7-9; 9 nucleotides line up with TRBD1. The CDR3 contains 16 residues. Germline V gene sequence: CDR1 SEHNR, CDR2 FQNEAQ (reference sequence). Here the CDR3 reads CSSRTSQTGGMTEAFF. In nucleotides, the CDR3 is TGTTCCAGTAGGACCAGTCAGACAGGGGGAATGACTGAAGCTTTCTTT.

The genes are TRBV6-1 and TRBJ1-3; perhaps TRBD1 as D (6 bases). The CDR3 spans 14 residues. Germline assignment: CDR1 MNHNS and CDR2 SASEGT. Trimming took off 4 bases at V and 9 bases at J, with 16 bases between the two ends. Here the CDR3 reads CASSGGGRGGTIYF. The CDR3, as DNA: TGTGCCAGCAGTGGGGGGGGCCGCGGCGGCACCATATATTTT.

This chain links TRBV6-5 with TRBJ2-7; 7 bases line up with TRBD1. The CDR3 runs 15 residues. Germline-derived CDR1 and CDR2 are MNHEY and SVGAGI. J was trimmed by 2 bases and V by 5 bases; bases with no gene match: 9. The CDR3 sequence is CASSISPRGTYEQYF. The CDR3 DNA follows: TGTGCCAGCAGTATCTCACCCAGGGGGACCTACGAGCAGTACTTC.

The chain carries TRBV7-8 and TRBJ1-3; 8 nucleotides line up with TRBD1. CDR1 and CDR2 from the germline V gene are SGHVS and FQNEAQ. Trimming at V came to 3 bases and at J to 6 bases, leaving 13 bases not matched to a gene. The CDR3 length is 17 residues. This CDR3 is CASSLVHGQGGENTIYF. The CDR3 DNA reads TGTGCCAGCAGCTTGGTTCATGGACAGGGCGGGGAAAACACCATATATTTT.

The V call is TRBV15, the J call TRBJ2-7, with a tentative D call TRBD2 (5 bases). The CDR3 covers 13 residues. Trimming took off 3 bases at V and 3 bases at J, with 9 bases between the two ends. Germline V CDR1 and CDR2: LNHNV, YYDKDF (reference sequence). CDR3 region: CATSSLGLYEQYF. The CDR3 DNA follows: TGTGCCACCAGCAGCCTCGGACTCTACGAGCAGTACTTC.

This clone came up a few times. This chain connects TRBV7-2 to TRBJ2-5, with D perhaps TRBD2 (5 bases). The germline gives CDR1 SGHTA, CDR2 FQGNSA. Trimming cost V 3 bases and J 2 bases, with 10 bases left between them. CDR3 length: 14 residues. This chain's CDR3 is CASSLSLAQETQYF. The CDR3 DNA reads TGTGCCAGCAGCTTGAGCCTAGCTCAAGAGACCCAGTACTTC. The entire variable domain, with the rest obtained from reference TRBV7-2 and TRBJ2-5, is as follows: GAGVSQSPSNKVTEKGKDVELRCDPISGHTALYWYRQSLGQGLEFLIYFQGNSAPDKSGLPSDRFSAERTGGSVSTLTIQRTQQEDSAVYLCASSLSLAQETQYFGPGTRLLVL.

This chain joins TRBV5-5 and TRBJ2-7, with a possible D match to TRBD1 (5 bases). Trimming took 0 bases from V and 6 from J, leaving 13 bases between them. Germline values: CDR1 SGHKS, CDR2 YYEKEE (reference sequence). The CDR3 sequence is 14 residues long. The CDR3 is CASSLVGAVSEQYF. The CDR3, as DNA: TGTGCCAGCAGCTTGGTAGGGGCCGTCTCCGAGCAGTACTTC.

V is TRBV6-5 and J is TRBJ1-1; unclear D gene. This CDR3 comprises 14 residues. V lost 0 bases and J 7 bases, leaving 12 bases between the germline ends. The germline V gene has CDR1 MNHEY and CDR2 SVGAGI. The CDR3 is CASSYSTGMGEAFF. In DNA, the CDR3 is TGTGCCAGCAGTTACTCGACGGGGATGGGTGAAGCTTTCTTT.

The chain couples TRBV13 to TRBJ1-5, with D unclear. Trimming removed 2 bases from V and 4 bases from J, with 6 bases in between. The germline V gene encodes CDR1 PRHDT and CDR2 FYEKMQ (reference sequence). CDR3 size: 13 residues. In DNA, the CDR3 is TGTGCCAGCAGCTTAACAGCAAATCAGCCCCAGCATTTT. It yields the protein CASSLTANQPQHF.

V usage is TRBV9 and J usage is TRBJ2-1; 7 positions agree with TRBD2. Germline trimming cut 2 bases from V and 8 bases from J; bases unmatched to any gene: 7. The CDR3 contains 14 residues. Looked up from germline, CDR1 is SGDLS and CDR2 is YYNGEE. In DNA form, the CDR3 reads TGTGCCAGCAGCGTCTCCGGGACTATTTATGAGCAGTTCTTC. Its protein is CASSVSGTIYEQFF.

The chain uses TRBV11-2 and TRBJ1-2; 10 bases are shared with TRBD1. CDR1 is SGHAT and CDR2 is FQNNGV in the germline V gene. The CDR3 loop spans 14 amino acids. Trimming removed 4 bases from V and 4 bases from J; junction bases left unmatched: 3. The CDR3 DNA reads as TGTGCCAGCAGCTCCCGGGACAGGGGCTATGGCTACACCTTC. This encodes CASSSRDRGYGYTF.

The gene calls are TRBV5-6 and TRBJ1-4; D remains unclear. V was clipped by 4 bases and J by 8 bases, with 30 bases between them. This CDR3 region has 19 residues. CDR1 and CDR2 from the germline V gene are SGHDT and YYEEEE. In nucleotides, the CDR3 is TGTGCCAGCAGCCGATTGAAAATCATGTCCTCTAAAAGCACCGAAAAACTGTTTTTT. Its translation is CASSRLKIMSSKSTEKLFF.

The chain is built from TRBV6-6 and TRBJ1-5; D perhaps matches TRBD1 (5 bases). Per germline, CDR1 MNHNY and CDR2 SVGAGI (reference sequence). Deletions cut 5 bases from V and 1 base from J, with 9 bases between. CDR3 size: 14 residues. The CDR3 DNA sequence: TGTGCCAGCAGTCACGGGGGGAGCAATCAGCCCCAGCATTTT. Translating it yields CASSHGGSNQPQHF.

The chain combines TRBV11-2 with TRBJ1-4; 9 nucleotides line up with TRBD1. The CDR3 spans 18 residues. The J segment lost 4 bases and the V segment lost 4 bases, leaving 13 bases of the junction unmatched. Germline values: CDR1 SGHAT, CDR2 FQNNGV. The CDR3 region is CASSSDGTGMTGNEKLFF. In DNA, the CDR3 is TGTGCCAGCAGCTCCGACGGGACAGGGATGACGGGTAATGAAAAACTGTTTTTT.

This chain connects TRBV9 to TRBJ1-2; 7 bases are shared with TRBD1. CDR1 is SGDLS and CDR2 is YYNGEE in the germline V gene. The CDR3 is 15 residues long. Trimming at V came to 1 base and at J to 7 bases, leaving 10 bases not matched to a gene. In DNA form, the CDR3 reads TGTGCCAGCAGCGTAACGGGACAGATGCATAGTGGCTACACCTTC. Translation: CASSVTGQMHSGYTF.

There are a few counts of this clone. This chain uses TRBV18 with TRBJ1-1; D is possibly TRBD1 (6 bases). The CDR3 has 14 residues. V was pared by 6 bases and J by 4 bases, with 15 bases between. The germline V gene encodes CDR1 KGHSH and CDR2 LQKENI. The CDR3 DNA is TGTGCCAGCTCCTCACAAGGGGGGGTCACTGAAGCTTTCTTT. Protein product: CASSSQGGVTEAFF. The complete variable domain, with remaining parts taken from reference TRBV18 and TRBJ1-1, reads NAGVMQNPRHLVRRRGQEARLRCSPMKGHSHVYWYRQLPEEGLKFMVYLQKENIIDESGMPKERFSAEFPKEGPSILRIQQVVRGDSAAYFCASSSQGGVTEAFFGQGTRLTVV.

The chain recombines TRBV5-1 with TRBJ2-7, with 7 positions matching TRBD1. Looked up from germline, CDR1 is SGHRS and CDR2 is YFSETQ. The CDR3 extends over 16 amino acids. The ends lost 3 bases at V and 2 bases at J; junction bases unmatched: 11. CDR3 bases: TGCGCCAGCAGCTCTTCCGCGCTGCAGGGGGCCTACGAGCAGTACTTC. Protein: CASSSSALQGAYEQYF.